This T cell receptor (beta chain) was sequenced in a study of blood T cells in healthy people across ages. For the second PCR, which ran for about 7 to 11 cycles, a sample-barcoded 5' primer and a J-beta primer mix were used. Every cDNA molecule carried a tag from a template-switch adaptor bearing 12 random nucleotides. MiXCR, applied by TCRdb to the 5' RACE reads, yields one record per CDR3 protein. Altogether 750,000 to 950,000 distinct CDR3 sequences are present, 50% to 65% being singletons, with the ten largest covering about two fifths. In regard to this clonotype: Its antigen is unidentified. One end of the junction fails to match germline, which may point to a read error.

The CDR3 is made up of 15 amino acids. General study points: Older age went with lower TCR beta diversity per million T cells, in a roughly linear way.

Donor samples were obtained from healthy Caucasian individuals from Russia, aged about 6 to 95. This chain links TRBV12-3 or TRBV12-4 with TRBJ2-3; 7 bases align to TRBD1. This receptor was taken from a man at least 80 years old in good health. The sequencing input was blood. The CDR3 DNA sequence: TGTGCCAGCAGCAAAGGGACAGAAGCCACAAATACGCAGTATTTT. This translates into CASSKGTEATNTQYF.